A single sample gave rise to the 24 T cell receptor beta chains below, sequenced in a study of early T cells in non-severe SARS-CoV-2 infection. TCRdb recomputed calls from the 5' RACE reads with MiXCR, one row per CDR3 protein. The sample has around 49,000 distinct CDR3 sequences; 11% are singletons. Sequenced sample: whole blood. These receptors came from an adult who was a healthcare worker with PCR-confirmed SARS-CoV-2 infection or an uninfected control (not recorded which).

This clonotype was detected a few times. This chain connects TRBV6-2 or TRBV6-3 to TRBJ2-2; 7 positions agree with TRBD1. CDR1 is MNHEY, CDR2 SVGEGT, per germline. The V segment lost 2 bases and the J segment 1 base; nucleotides outside the gene matches: 7. The CDR3 length is 17 residues. CDR3 loop: CASSYLSWTGNTGELFF. DNA of the CDR3: TGTGCCAGCAGTTACCTTTCCTGGACAGGGAACACCGGGGAGCTGTTTTTT.

This CDR3 reads CAIQSLQGSGNTIYF. The CDR3 region has the DNA TGTGCCATCCAGTCCCTACAGGGCTCTGGAAACACCATATATTTT. This chain links TRBV5-4 with TRBJ1-3; a possible D gene is TRBD1 (6 bases). The ends were cut back, 9 bases at V and 0 bases at J, with 16 bases in the middle. The CDR3 sequence is 15 residues long. In germline, CDR1 is SGHNT, CDR2 YYREEE (reference sequence).

The chain has TRBV20-1 and TRBJ2-5, with TRBD1 as a possible D gene (7 bases). The V end lost 5 bases, the J end lost 3 bases, and 16 bases lay between the germline ends. Germline V gives CDR1 DFQATT, CDR2 SNEGSKA (reference sequence). This CDR3 has 14 amino acids. Here the CDR3 reads CSAPRGVAEETQYF. In nucleotides, the CDR3 is TGCAGTGCTCCCAGGGGGGTAGCGGAAGAGACCCAGTACTTC.

CDR3 residues: CASSLRTSGDSPLHF. The CDR3, as DNA: TGTGCCAGCAGTTTACGGACAAGCGGGGATTCACCCCTCCACTTT. This chain joins TRBV27 and TRBJ1-6; tentatively, D is TRBD1 (5 bases). V was clipped by 2 bases and J by 8 bases, with 13 bases between them. In germline, CDR1 is MNHEY, CDR2 SMNVEV (reference sequence). The CDR3 has 15 residues.

This clonotype was counted between two and nine times. This chain links TRBV27 with TRBJ2-7, with 7 nucleotides matching TRBD1. V trimming: 8 bases; J trimming: 2 bases; junction bases outside the gene matches: 12. Germline V gene lookup returns CDR1 MNHEY and CDR2 SMNVEV (reference sequence). The CDR3 covers 15 residues. CDR3 DNA: TGTGCCAGCGCGCTAAATCGGGACAGCGCCTACGAGCAGTACTTC. This codes for CASALNRDSAYEQYF.

This clonotype was counted many times. The chain carries TRBV11-3 and TRBJ1-1; a weak D match, TRBD1 (5 bases). V was shortened by 5 bases and J by 5 bases, with 18 bases between the two germline ends. CDR1 SGHNT and CDR2 YENEEA come from the germline V gene. CDR3 length equals 15 residues. DNA of the CDR3: TGTGCCAGCAGCAAGAGAACAGGTTCGTGGACTGAAGCTTTCTTT. It encodes CASSKRTGSWTEAFF. Full variable domain (missing parts from reference TRBV11-3 and TRBJ1-1): EAGVVQSPRYKIIEKKQPVAFWCNPISGHNTLYWYLQNLGQGPELLIRYENEEAVDDSQLPKDRFSAERLKGVDSTLKIQPAELGDSAVYLCASSKRTGSWTEAFFGQGTRLTVV.

This clonotype was recorded many times. The rearrangement joins TRBV25-1 to TRBJ2-5, with 8 nucleotides matching TRBD2. V lost 5 bases to trimming and J lost 4 bases; unmatched junction nucleotides: 3. Germline CDR1 and CDR2: MGHDK and SYGVNS. This CDR3 has 13 residues. The CDR3 nucleotides are TGTGCCAGCAGTCGGGGGGGTCCAGAGACCCAGTACTTC. Protein product: CASSRGGPETQYF.

This clonotype was seen more than once but under ten times. The V gene is TRBV4-1, the J gene TRBJ1-2; weak D call: TRBD1 (5 bases). V lost 6 bases to trimming and J lost 1 base, with 15 bases between them. The CDR3 consists of 15 residues. Per the germline V gene, CDR1 is MGHRA and CDR2 is YSYEKL. DNA of the CDR3: TGCGCCAGCAGTGGGGACCCAGCCTTTAACTATGGCTACACCTTC. It specifies CASSGDPAFNYGYTF.

This clonotype was seen a handful of times. The chain couples TRBV15 to TRBJ2-1; 10 bases agree with TRBD2. J was trimmed by 2 bases and V by 5 bases; bases with no gene match: 6. Per the germline V gene, CDR1 is LNHNV and CDR2 is YYDKDF (reference sequence). The CDR3 is 16 amino acids. The CDR3 sequence: CATSSGLAVTYNEQFF. The CDR3 DNA follows: TGTGCCACCAGCTCCGGACTAGCGGTAACCTACAATGAGCAGTTCTTC.

This clonotype was counted only a few times. The chain couples TRBV5-1 to TRBJ2-7; the match to TRBD2 covers 14 bases. The V gene's germline CDR1 is SGHRS and CDR2 YFSETQ. Losses at the gene ends were 2 bases for V and 2 bases for J; bases not matched to a gene: 9. The CDR3 runs 18 residues. CDR3 nucleotides: TGCGCCAGCAGCTTTGGTGGACTAGCGGGAGGCTGGGCCTACGAGCAGTACTTC. This gives the protein CASSFGGLAGGWAYEQYF.

The rearrangement joins TRBV28 to TRBJ2-1; 8 bases are a match to TRBD2. CDR1 MDHEN and CDR2 SYDVKM come from the germline V gene. J was trimmed by 10 bases and V by 3 bases; bases with no gene match: 8. This CDR3 has 14 residues. The CDR3 is CASSFQAGGYEQFF. The CDR3 DNA reads TGTGCCAGCAGTTTTCAGGCGGGAGGATACGAGCAGTTCTTC.

The rearrangement joins TRBV20-1 to TRBJ2-3; D not resolved. This CDR3 region has 14 residues. Trimming left V 7 bases short and J 1 base short, with 15 bases between. Germline CDR1 reads DFQATT; CDR2 reads SNEGSKA (reference sequence). CDR3 protein: CSGAHGSRTDTQYF. In DNA form, the CDR3 reads TGCAGTGGCGCACACGGCTCGCGCACAGATACGCAGTATTTT.

This clonotype was seen repeatedly, ten times or more. The chain joins TRBV19 to TRBJ1-4; D gene unclear. The germline V gene encodes CDR1 LNHDA and CDR2 SQIVND (reference sequence). The CDR3 contains 14 residues. The V gene lost 3 bases and the J gene lost 5 bases, with 10 bases spanning the gap. DNA of the CDR3: TGTGCCAGTAGTATGCAGGTTACGAATGAAAAACTGTTTTTT. Its protein is CASSMQVTNEKLFF. Full variable domain (outside the CDR3, taken from reference TRBV19 and TRBJ1-4): DGGITQSPKYLFRKEGQNVTLSCEQNLNHDAMYWYRQDPGQGLRLIYYSQIVNDFQKGDIAEGYSVSREKKESFPLTVTSAQKNPTAFYLCASSMQVTNEKLFFGSGTQLSVL.

This clonotype was detected ten times or more. A junction end diverges from the germline sequence, so it may reflect a read error. The gene calls are TRBV9 and TRBJ2-1, with 10 bases matching TRBD2. The V gene's germline CDR1 is SGDLS and CDR2 YYNGEE. The CDR3 is 15 residues long. The CDR3 DNA reads as TGTGCCAGCAGCCTAGCGGGAGAGTCCTTCAATGAGCAGTTCTTC. This translates into CASSLAGESFNEQFF.

This clonotype was seen repeatedly, ten times or more. This chain connects TRBV2 to TRBJ1-5; maybe TRBD1 (6 bases). Between the trimmed V and J ends, which lost 8 bases and 5 bases, there was a span of 16 bases. The CDR3 is made up of 14 amino acids. Germline V gene sequence: CDR1 SNHLY, CDR2 FYNNEI. The CDR3 nucleotides read TGTGCCAGCGGAAGTCAGGGGTTCGATCAGCCCCAGCATTTT. Its protein is CASGSQGFDQPQHF.

This clonotype has a handful of counts. V and J are TRBV19 and TRBJ2-4; D is ambiguous. The CDR3 contains 15 residues. Between the trimmed V and J ends, which lost 5 bases and 2 bases, there was a span of 13 bases. Germline V lookup: CDR1 LNHDA, CDR2 SQIVND (reference sequence). For the CDR3, the DNA is TGTGCCAGTAGTTCCAGACCCGACCCCAAAAACATTCAGTACTTC. Protein: CASSSRPDPKNIQYF.

This clonotype was counted a few times. The chain joins TRBV6-2 or TRBV6-3 to TRBJ2-1; D unresolved. This CDR3 spans 17 amino acids. The V end lost 1 base, the J end lost 5 bases, and 18 bases lay between the germline ends. Germline CDR1 is MNHEY and CDR2 is SVGEGT. CDR3 sequence: CASSYLGIALTNNEQFF. DNA of the CDR3: TGTGCCAGCAGTTACTTAGGGATTGCCCTGACAAACAATGAGCAGTTCTTC.

The CDR3: CASSLTPPLAALTGELFF. DNA for the CDR3: TGTGCCAGCAGCTTAACGCCCCCACTAGCGGCCCTAACCGGGGAGCTGTTTTTT. The chain has TRBV7-2 and TRBJ2-2; 8 bases are a match to TRBD2. The CDR3 has 18 amino acids. Germline lookup yields CDR1 SGHTA and CDR2 FQGNSA. With V trimmed by 2 bases and J by 5 bases, 13 bases remained unmatched.

This clonotype turned up a few times. The V call is TRBV28, the J call TRBJ1-1; D possibly corresponds to TRBD1 (5 bases). CDR1 and CDR2 (germline): MDHEN, SYDVKM. The CDR3 covers 12 residues. V gave up 6 bases and J gave up 9 bases, with 14 bases separating them. The CDR3 reads CASRTPGLQAFF. CDR3 DNA: TGTGCCAGCAGGACCCCGGGGCTTCAAGCTTTCTTT.

This chain joins TRBV6-2 or TRBV6-3 and TRBJ1-2; TRBD1 might be the D (6 bases). The CDR3 has 13 residues. V dropped 7 bases and J dropped 8 bases, with 17 bases sitting between them. The germline CDR1 and CDR2 sequences are MNHEY and SVGEGT. CDR3 sequence (DNA): TGTGCCAGCAACGATCACAGGGAGGAAGGCTACACCTTC. Its protein product is CASNDHREEGYTF.

The chain carries TRBV7-2 and TRBJ1-2, with 11 positions matching TRBD1. V gave up 0 bases and J gave up 5 bases; unmatched junction bases: 5. CDR1 SGHTA and CDR2 FQGNSA come from the germline V gene. The CDR3 totals 16 residues. Here the CDR3 reads CASSLAHGDRGYGYTF. For the CDR3, the DNA is TGTGCCAGCAGCTTAGCGCATGGGGACAGGGGGTATGGCTACACCTTC.

The table lists this clonotype with many counts. The chain joins TRBV29-1 to TRBJ1-4; no clear D. CDR1 and CDR2 from the germline V gene are SQVTM and ANQGSEA. This CDR3 is 12 amino acids long. Trimming stripped 4 bases from V and 8 bases from J, with 11 bases between. The CDR3 DNA follows: TGCAGCGTTGGAAGGGAGGACGAAAAACTGTTTTTT. Translating gives CSVGREDEKLFF.

This clonotype was counted many times. The V gene is TRBV6-2 or TRBV6-3, the J gene TRBJ2-7, with a weak D call TRBD1 (6 bases). CDR1 MNHEY and CDR2 SVGEGT come from the germline V gene. Between the trimmed V and J ends, which lost 4 bases and 3 bases, there was a span of 13 bases. The CDR3 length is 14 residues. The CDR3, as DNA: TGTGCCAGCAGTTCTCCGGGACAAAGCTACGAGCAGTACTTC. It translates to CASSSPGQSYEQYF.

This clonotype was counted only a few times. The chain employs TRBV28 and TRBJ2-2, with D tentatively TRBD2 (6 bases). This CDR3 is built from 17 residues. V was clipped by 0 bases and J by 3 bases, with 14 bases between them. Germline V gene sequence: CDR1 MDHEN, CDR2 SYDVKM. DNA of the CDR3: TGTGCCAGCAGTTTATGGGGCTCGGGGGAGGACACCGGGGAGCTGTTTTTT. This codes for CASSLWGSGEDTGELFF. Together with reference TRBV28 and TRBJ2-2, the CDR3 gives the full variable domain: DVKVTQSSRYLVKRTGEKVFLECVQDMDHENMFWYRQDPGLGLRLIYFSYDVKMKEKGDIPEGYSVSREKKERFSLILESASTNQTSMYLCASSLWGSGEDTGELFFGEGSRLTVL.